This is a list of T cell receptor beta chains from one sample in a study of human T cells and chemical hapten exposure. Each CDR3 protein is one row after TCRdb ran MiXCR on the RACE reads. The table includes roughly 120,000 distinct CDR3 sequences, 12% to 15% detected once. This material consisted of whole blood, taken in connection with sensitization to the hapten diphenylcyclopropenone (DPC). The receptors derive from a man aged 18 to 30 with alopecia areata. Some clones in this sample may be carry-over from other donors' samples. CDR3s include the opening cysteine and the closing phenylalanine or tryptophan. Fields, in order: J gene, clone size, V gene, D gene, CDR3 protein, CDR3 DNA. The D gene is left open where the match is weak. For some rows the clone size is stated as once, few or many, or as a class when expanded; others skip it.

TRBJ1-4,few,TRBV20-1,NA,CSARDQIF,TGCAGTGCTCGGGATCAGATTTTT
TRBJ1-4,few,TRBV14,NA,CASSQDGFVGEKLFF,TGTGCCAGCAGCCAAGATGGGTTTGTCGGTGAAAAACTGTTTTTT
TRBJ2-2,NA,TRBV6-5,TRBD1,CASQGASGELFF,TGTGCCAGTCAGGGGGCTAGCGGGGAGCTGTTTTTT
TRBJ1-2,once,TRBV7-2,TRBD1,CASSAQGGANYGYTF,TGTGCCAGCAGCGCACAGGGGGGCGCTAACTATGGCTACACCTTC
TRBJ1-2,NA,TRBV3-1,NA,CASSQQGPTNF,TGTGCCAGCAGCCAGCAAGGACCGACCAACTTC
TRBJ2-7,NA,TRBV6-5,NA,CASSYSNIEQYF,TGTGCCAGCAGTTACTCGAACATCGAGCAGTACTTC
TRBJ1-2,few,TRBV12-3/TRBV12-4,NA,CANRQAENYGYTF,TGTGCCAACAGACAGGCCGAGAACTATGGCTACACCTTC
TRBJ2-7,many,TRBV10-2,TRBD1,CASSEGTGDNEQYF,TGCGCCAGCAGTGAGGGGACAGGGGATAACGAGCAGTACTTC
TRBJ2-7,NA,TRBV4-1,TRBD1,CASSQGQGDYEQYF,TGCGCCAGCAGCCAGGGACAGGGAGATTACGAGCAGTACTTC
TRBJ2-1,NA,TRBV12-3/TRBV12-4,NA,CASSSPHIWPYNEQFF,TGTGCCAGCAGTTCGCCGCATATCTGGCCTTACAATGAGCAGTTCTTC
TRBJ1-1,NA,TRBV10-3,NA,CAISPGANTEAFF,TGTGCCATCAGTCCGGGAGCGAACACTGAAGCTTTCTTT
TRBJ2-1,NA,TRBV7-2,NA,CASTAGGPGGPIF,TGTGCCAGCACCGCCGGGGGGCCGGGCGGACCGATCTTC
TRBJ1-5,many,TRBV21-1,NA,CASPVGTSNQPQHF,TGTGCCAGCCCAGTAGGGACGAGCAATCAGCCCCAGCATTTT
TRBJ2-5,NA,TRBV12-3/TRBV12-4,NA,CASSPGRARAQYF,TGTGCCAGCAGCCCGGGACGGGCAAGGGCCCAGTACTTC
TRBJ2-7,few,TRBV27,NA,CASSLFGPPYEQYF,TGTGCCAGCAGTTTATTTGGGCCTCCCTACGAGCAGTACTTC
TRBJ2-7,few,TRBV11-1,TRBD1,CASSFLGQGAYEQYF,TGTGCCAGCAGCTTCCTTGGACAGGGGGCCTACGAGCAGTACTTC
TRBJ2-2,few,TRBV4-1,NA,CASSQDRRLFF,TGCGCCAGCAGCCAGGACCGCAGGCTGTTTTTT
TRBJ2-7,NA,TRBV4-3,TRBD1,CASSQDRGHPYEQYF,TGCGCCAGCAGCCAAGACAGGGGGCATCCCTACGAGCAGTACTTC